Sequencing of this T cell receptor (beta chain) was carried out in a study of tumor-infiltrating lymphocytes in oesophageal squamous cell carcinoma (dated by TCRdb to 2015 to 2016). CDR1 and CDR2, looked up from the germline V gene (reference sequence), are LGHDT and YNNKEL. The CDR3 holds 13 amino acids from the cysteine to the phenylalanine. Only CDR3 DNA remains: 39 bases, in frame from the first base. This clonotype was detected only once. Its cognate antigen has yet to be identified. No base-level quality is on record; no much larger clone is a single base apart. A single read constitutes weak evidence. To prepare the library, PCR was applied. TCRdb shows the sequencer as Illumina HiSeq 2000. TCRdb itself trimmed the public reads at Q25 with fastp, ran MiXCR and retained productive beta chains. Merged by CDR3 protein, the rows form single entries marked with the most common genes and DNA. Within this sample are 15,000 to 20,000 distinct CDR3 sequences, with 40% to 50% of them counted one time only. Of the sample, around 35% is held by the ten largest clones.

This sequence uses TRBV3-1 and TRBJ2-3; the D gene is perhaps TRBD1, on 5 matching bases. The DNA end lines up better with TRBJ1-6; the J call may be wrong. This receptor was obtained from a male donor with esophageal squamous cell carcinoma. Material for sequencing was esophageal tumor tissue. The DNA sequence reads TGTGCCAGCAGCCAGGGGCAGCATTCACCCCTCCACTTT. Its protein reads: CASSQGQHSPLHF.